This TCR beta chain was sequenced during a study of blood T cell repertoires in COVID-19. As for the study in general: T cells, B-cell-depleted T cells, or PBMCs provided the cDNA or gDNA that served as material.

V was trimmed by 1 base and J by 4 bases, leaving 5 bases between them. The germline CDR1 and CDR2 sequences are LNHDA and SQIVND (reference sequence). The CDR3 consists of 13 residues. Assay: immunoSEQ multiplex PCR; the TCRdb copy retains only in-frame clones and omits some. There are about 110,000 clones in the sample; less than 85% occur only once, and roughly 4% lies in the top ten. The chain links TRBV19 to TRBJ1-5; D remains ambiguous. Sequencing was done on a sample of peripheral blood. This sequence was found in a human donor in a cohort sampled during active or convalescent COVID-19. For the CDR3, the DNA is TGTGCCAGTAGTATAGTCAGGAATCAGCCCCAGCATTTT. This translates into CASSIVRNQPQHF. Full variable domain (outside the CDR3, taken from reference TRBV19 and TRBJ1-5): DGGITQSPKYLFRKEGQNVTLSCEQNLNHDAMYWYRQDPGQGLRLIYYSQIVNDFQKGDIAEGYSVSREKKESFPLTVTSAQKNPTAFYLCASSIVRNQPQHFGDGTRLSIL.